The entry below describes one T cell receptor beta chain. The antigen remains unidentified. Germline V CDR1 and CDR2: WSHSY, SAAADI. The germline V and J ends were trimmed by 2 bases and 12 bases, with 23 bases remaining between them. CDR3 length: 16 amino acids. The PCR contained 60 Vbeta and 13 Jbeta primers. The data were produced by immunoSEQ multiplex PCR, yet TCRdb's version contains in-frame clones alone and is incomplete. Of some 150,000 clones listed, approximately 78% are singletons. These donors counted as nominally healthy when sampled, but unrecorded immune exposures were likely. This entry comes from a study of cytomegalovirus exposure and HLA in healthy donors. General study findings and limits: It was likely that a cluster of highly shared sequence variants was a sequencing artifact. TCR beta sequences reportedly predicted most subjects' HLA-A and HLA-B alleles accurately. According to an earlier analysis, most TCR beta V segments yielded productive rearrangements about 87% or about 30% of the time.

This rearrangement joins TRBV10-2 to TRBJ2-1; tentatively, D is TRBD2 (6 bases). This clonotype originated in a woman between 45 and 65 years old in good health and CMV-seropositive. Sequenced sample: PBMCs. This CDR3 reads CASSEPGGTGVSVQFF. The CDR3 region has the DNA TGCGCCAGCAGTGAGCCTGGGGGTACGGGGGTATCCGTGCAGTTCTTC.